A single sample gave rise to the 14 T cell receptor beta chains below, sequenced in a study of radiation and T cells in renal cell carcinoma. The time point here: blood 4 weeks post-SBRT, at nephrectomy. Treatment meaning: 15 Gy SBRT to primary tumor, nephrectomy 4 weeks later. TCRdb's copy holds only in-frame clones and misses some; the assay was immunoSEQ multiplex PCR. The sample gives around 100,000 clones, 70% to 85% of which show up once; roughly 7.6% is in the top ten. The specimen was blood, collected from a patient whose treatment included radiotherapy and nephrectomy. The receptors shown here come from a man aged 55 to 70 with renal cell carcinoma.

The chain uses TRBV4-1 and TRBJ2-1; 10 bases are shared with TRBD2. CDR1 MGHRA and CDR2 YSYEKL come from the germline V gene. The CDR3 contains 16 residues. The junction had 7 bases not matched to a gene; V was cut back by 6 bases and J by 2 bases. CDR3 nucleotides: TGCGCCAGCAGACCCATAGCGGGAGGCCCCTACAATGAGCAGTTCTTC. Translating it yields CASRPIAGGPYNEQFF.

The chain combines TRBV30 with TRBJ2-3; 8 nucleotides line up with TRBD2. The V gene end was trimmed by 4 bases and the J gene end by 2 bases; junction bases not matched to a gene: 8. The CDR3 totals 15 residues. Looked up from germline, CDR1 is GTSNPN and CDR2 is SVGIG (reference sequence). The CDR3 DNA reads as TGTGCCTGGAAACCGGGGGGGGGAACCACAGATACGCAGTATTTT. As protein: CAWKPGGGTTDTQYF.

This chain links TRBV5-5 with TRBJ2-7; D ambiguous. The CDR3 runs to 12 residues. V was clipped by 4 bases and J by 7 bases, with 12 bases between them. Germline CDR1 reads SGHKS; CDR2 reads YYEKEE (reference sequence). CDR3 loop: CASSGSTWEQYF. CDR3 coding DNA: TGTGCCAGCAGCGGGTCCACCTGGGAGCAGTACTTC.

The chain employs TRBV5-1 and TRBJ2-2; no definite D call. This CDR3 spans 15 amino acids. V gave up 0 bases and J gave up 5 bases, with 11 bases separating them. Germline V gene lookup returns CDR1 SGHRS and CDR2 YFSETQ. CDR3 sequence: CASSLEGPLTGELFF. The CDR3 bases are TGCGCCAGCAGCTTGGAAGGTCCTCTTACCGGGGAGCTGTTTTTT.

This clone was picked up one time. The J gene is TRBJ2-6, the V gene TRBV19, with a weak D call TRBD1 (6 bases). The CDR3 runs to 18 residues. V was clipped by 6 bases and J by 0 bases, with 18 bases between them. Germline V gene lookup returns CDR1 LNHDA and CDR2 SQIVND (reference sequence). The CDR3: CASSLDRPYSSGANVLTF. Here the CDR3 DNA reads TGTGCCAGTAGCCTTGACAGGCCATACTCCTCTGGGGCCAACGTCCTGACTTTC.

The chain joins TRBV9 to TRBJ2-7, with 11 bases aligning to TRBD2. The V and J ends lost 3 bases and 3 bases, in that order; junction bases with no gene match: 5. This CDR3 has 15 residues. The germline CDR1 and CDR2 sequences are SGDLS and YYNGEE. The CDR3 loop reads CASSATGTSGYEQYF. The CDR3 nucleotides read TGTGCCAGCAGCGCCACCGGGACTAGCGGCTACGAGCAGTACTTC.

CDR3 nucleotide sequence: TGTGCCTGGAGTGTATCCGGGGTAATGAAATTCTTC. Translating gives CAWSVSGVMKFF. This chain joins TRBV30 and TRBJ2-1; perhaps TRBD2 as D (5 bases). The germline V gene encodes CDR1 GTSNPN and CDR2 SVGIG (reference sequence). V lost 0 bases to trimming and J lost 16 bases, with 16 bases between them. The CDR3 has 12 residues. The variable domain in full, with the rest retrieved from reference TRBV30 and TRBJ2-1, is SQTIHQWPATLVQPVGSPLSLECTVEGTSNPNLYWYRQAAGRGLQLLFYSVGIGQISSEVPQNLSASRPQDRQFILSSKKLLLSDSGFYLCAWSVSGVMKFFGPGTRLTVL.

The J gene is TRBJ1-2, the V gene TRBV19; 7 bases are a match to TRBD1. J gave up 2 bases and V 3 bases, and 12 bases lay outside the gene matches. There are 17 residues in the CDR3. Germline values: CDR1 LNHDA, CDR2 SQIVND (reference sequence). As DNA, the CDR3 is TGTGCCAGTAGTATTAACCGACAGGGCCGTGTAAACTATGGCTACACCTTC. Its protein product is CASSINRQGRVNYGYTF. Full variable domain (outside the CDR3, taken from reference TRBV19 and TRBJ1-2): DGGITQSPKYLFRKEGQNVTLSCEQNLNHDAMYWYRQDPGQGLRLIYYSQIVNDFQKGDIAEGYSVSREKKESFPLTVTSAQKNPTAFYLCASSINRQGRVNYGYTFGSGTRLTVV.

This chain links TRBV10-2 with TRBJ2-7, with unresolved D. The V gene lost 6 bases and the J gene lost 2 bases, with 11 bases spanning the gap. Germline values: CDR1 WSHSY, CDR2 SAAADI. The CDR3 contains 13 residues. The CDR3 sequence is CASRVDGTYEQYF. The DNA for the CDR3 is TGCGCCAGCAGAGTAGACGGCACCTACGAGCAGTACTTC.

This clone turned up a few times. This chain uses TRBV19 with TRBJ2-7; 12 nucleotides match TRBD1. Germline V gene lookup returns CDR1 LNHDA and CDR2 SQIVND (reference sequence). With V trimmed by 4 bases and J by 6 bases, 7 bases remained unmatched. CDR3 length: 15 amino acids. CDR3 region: CASSRGQGAASEQYF. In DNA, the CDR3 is TGTGCCAGTAGTAGGGGACAGGGGGCCGCCTCCGAGCAGTACTTC.

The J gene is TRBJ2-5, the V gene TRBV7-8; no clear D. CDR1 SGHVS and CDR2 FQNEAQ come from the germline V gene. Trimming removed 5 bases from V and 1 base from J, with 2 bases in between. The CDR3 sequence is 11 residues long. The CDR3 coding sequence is TGTGCCAGCAGCATCCAAGAGACCCAGTACTTC. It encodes CASSIQETQYF.

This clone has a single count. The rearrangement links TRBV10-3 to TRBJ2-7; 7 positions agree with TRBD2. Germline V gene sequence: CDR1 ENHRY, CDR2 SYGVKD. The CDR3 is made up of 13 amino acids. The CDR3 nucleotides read TGTGCTCCCCGCGGGGGAGATTGCTACGAGCAGTACTTC. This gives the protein CAPRGGDCYEQYF.

The CDR3 protein is CASSLFNEQFF. CDR3 bases: TGTGCCAGCAGTCTATTCAATGAGCAGTTCTTC. This chain uses TRBV6-5 with TRBJ2-1; no clear D. Trimming removed 5 bases from V and 6 bases from J, with 5 bases in between. The V gene's germline CDR1 is MNHEY and CDR2 SVGAGI. The CDR3 covers 11 residues.

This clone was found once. CDR3 amino acids: CASSGYSNQPQHF. The CDR3 DNA is TGTGCCAGCAGCGGATATAGCAATCAGCCCCAGCATTTT. The rearrangement uses TRBV7-2 and TRBJ1-5; D remains ambiguous. Looked up from germline, CDR1 is SGHTA and CDR2 is FQGNSA. This CDR3 comprises 13 residues. V lost 5 bases to trimming and J lost 0 bases, with 5 bases between them.